The 16 T cell receptor beta chains in this list originate from one sample, sequenced in a study of blood T cell repertoires in COVID-19. The protocol was immunoSEQ multiplex PCR, while the TCRdb copy is restricted to in-frame clones and leaves out a portion. The sample lists about 250,000 clones, about 80% occurring once. The sample comprised peripheral blood. The receptor set was obtained from a person aged 65 to 85 with COVID-19, enrolled during active disease.

The chain recombines TRBV27 with TRBJ2-7; D is uncertain. Germline assignment: CDR1 MNHEY and CDR2 SMNVEV (reference sequence). The CDR3 totals 15 residues. Between the trimmed V and J ends, which lost 5 bases and 0 bases, there was a span of 14 bases. CDR3 in DNA: TGTGCCAGCAGTCTAGGCGGCCTTAGCTCCTACGAGCAGTACTTC. It translates to CASSLGGLSSYEQYF.

In DNA form, the CDR3 reads TGTGCCAGCAGTGAAGGGGGACTAGCGGGATCCTACGAGCAGTACTTC. As protein: CASSEGGLAGSYEQYF. The chain links TRBV6-1 to TRBJ2-7; TRBD2 matches at 13 bases. The germline V gene encodes CDR1 MNHNS and CDR2 SASEGT. CDR3 length: 16 residues. Trimming at V came to 1 base and at J to 1 base, leaving 1 base not matched to a gene.

The chain employs TRBV6-5 and TRBJ2-7, with 12 bases matching TRBD1. From germline, CDR1 is MNHEY and CDR2 SVGAGI. The CDR3 consists of 14 residues. V was clipped by 5 bases and J by 7 bases; unmatched bases: 6. CDR3 in amino acids: CASSPGTGGNEQYF. CDR3 DNA sequence: TGTGCCAGCAGTCCCGGGACAGGGGGCAATGAGCAGTACTTC.

On this clone: Other DNA sequences within the sample encode an identical CDR3. J is TRBJ1-4 and V is TRBV10-3; D may be TRBD1 (5 bases). The CDR3 runs 18 residues. The germline V and J ends were trimmed by 0 bases and 5 bases, with 19 bases remaining between them. Looked up from germline, CDR1 is ENHRY and CDR2 is SYGVKD. The CDR3 spells CAISESLSDLGGNEKLFF. The CDR3, as DNA: TGTGCCATCAGTGAGTCCCTCTCCGACCTTGGGGGGAATGAAAAACTGTTTTTT.

The V and J genes are TRBV4-1 and TRBJ1-3; the D is unclear. Germline values: CDR1 MGHRA, CDR2 YSYEKL. V lost 1 base, J lost 0 bases, and 7 bases lay in between. The CDR3 has 15 amino acids. The CDR3 DNA reads as TGCGCCAGCAGCCAAGTAGACAACTCTGGAAACACCATATATTTT. Protein: CASSQVDNSGNTIYF.

The V gene is TRBV9, the J gene TRBJ2-7; 8 nucleotides line up with TRBD1. This CDR3 is built from 14 residues. Germline CDR1 is SGDLS and CDR2 is YYNGEE. V lost 4 bases, J lost 3 bases, and 6 bases stayed unmatched. The CDR3 DNA follows: TGTGCCAGCAGCCCCCTCGGACAGGGCTACGAGCAGTACTTC. Translated, it gives CASSPLGQGYEQYF.

This chain joins TRBV5-1 and TRBJ1-6; TRBD1 is a possible D gene (5 bases). Germline-derived CDR1 and CDR2 are SGHRS and YFSETQ. V lost 0 bases and J lost 8, with 9 bases in between. The CDR3 extends over 14 amino acids. CDR3 loop: CASSLEGSDSPLHF. The DNA for the CDR3 is TGCGCCAGCAGCTTGGAGGGGTCGGATTCACCCCTCCACTTT.

A single count supports this clone. The chain links TRBV19 to TRBJ2-2; D is unclear. From germline, CDR1 is LNHDA and CDR2 SQIVND (reference sequence). The germline V and J ends were trimmed by 4 bases and 0 bases, with 9 bases remaining between them. This CDR3 comprises 15 residues. CDR3 in DNA: TGTGCCAGTAGTACAGGCAGGTCGAACACCGGGGAGCTGTTTTTT. As protein: CASSTGRSNTGELFF.

The J gene is TRBJ2-1, the V gene TRBV3-1 (or the pseudogene TRBV3-2), with 15 bases that match TRBD2. V shed 6 bases, J shed 9 bases, and the junction held 6 bases outside the gene matches. The V gene's germline CDR1 is LGHDT and CDR2 YNNKEL (reference sequence). This CDR3 has 15 amino acids. CDR3 residues: CASRPGLAGGVEQFF. The DNA for the CDR3 is TGTGCCAGCAGGCCGGGACTAGCGGGAGGTGTTGAGCAGTTCTTC.

This clone was seen only once. The V call is TRBV13, the J call TRBJ2-4; 8 bases match TRBD2. J was trimmed by 7 bases and V by 6 bases; bases with no gene match: 11. The CDR3 is made up of 15 amino acids. Looked up from germline, CDR1 is PRHDT and CDR2 is FYEKMQ (reference sequence). CDR3 sequence (DNA): TGTGCCAGCAGTAGGCGCGGGGGCGGGAGGAACATTCAGTACTTC. It specifies CASSRRGGGRNIQYF.

This rearrangement joins TRBV27 to TRBJ1-5; TRBD1 is a possible D gene (6 bases). This CDR3 has 17 residues. Trimming cost V 5 bases and J 0 bases, with 17 bases left between them. Germline V gene data show CDR1 as MNHEY and CDR2 as SMNVEV (reference sequence). CDR3 coding DNA: TGTGCCAGCAGTGATAGTACAGGGACCTATAGCAATCAGCCCCAGCATTTT. Its translation: CASSDSTGTYSNQPQHF.

This chain joins TRBV10-3 and TRBJ1-1; 9 bases match TRBD1. The CDR3 runs 14 residues. Trimming at V came to 1 base and at J to 5 bases, leaving 2 bases not matched to a gene. Germline CDR1 reads ENHRY; CDR2 reads SYGVKD. The CDR3 DNA reads TGTGCCATCAGTGAGTGGACAGGGGAAACTGAAGCTTTCTTT. It is translated as CAISEWTGETEAFF.

This clone was seen many times. J is TRBJ1-1 and V is TRBV7-8; TRBD1 agrees at 7 bases. Germline CDR1 reads SGHVS; CDR2 reads FQNEAQ. The V gene end was trimmed by 7 bases and the J gene end by 6 bases; junction bases not matched to a gene: 11. The CDR3 sequence is 14 residues long. As DNA, the CDR3 is TGTGCCAGCAACGCAGGGGGTTTCATTTCTGAAGCTTTCTTT. Its translation is CASNAGGFISEAFF.

The chain recombines TRBV30 with TRBJ2-5; 11 bases are a match to TRBD2. V lost 2 bases and J lost 5; bases outside the gene matches: 7. CDR3 length: 15 amino acids. Germline CDR1 is GTSNPN and CDR2 is SVGIG (reference sequence). CDR3 DNA: TGTGCCTGGAGTCAACTAGCGGGAGCTGGGGAGACCCAGTACTTC. Amino acids: CAWSQLAGAGETQYF.

The rearrangement links TRBV5-6 to TRBJ2-3; TRBD2 agrees at 11 bases. CDR1 and CDR2 from the germline V gene are SGHDT and YYEEEE. This CDR3 contains 14 residues. J gave up 7 bases and V 3 bases, and 4 bases lay outside the gene matches. This CDR3 reads CASSSLAGVNTQYF. The CDR3 DNA is TGTGCCAGCAGCTCACTAGCGGGAGTAAATACGCAGTATTTT.

The chain uses TRBV18 and TRBJ1-1; D is unclear. The V gene's germline CDR1 is KGHSH and CDR2 LQKENI. The CDR3 is 14 amino acids. Trimming stripped 3 bases from V and 6 bases from J, with 14 bases between. The CDR3 reads CASSPLASGPEAFF. CDR3 coding DNA: TGTGCCAGCTCACCCCTAGCCTCTGGCCCTGAAGCTTTCTTT. The whole variable domain, remainder taken from reference TRBV18 and TRBJ1-1, is NAGVMQNPRHLVRRRGQEARLRCSPMKGHSHVYWYRQLPEEGLKFMVYLQKENIIDESGMPKERFSAEFPKEGPSILRIQQVVRGDSAAYFCASSPLASGPEAFFGQGTRLTVV.